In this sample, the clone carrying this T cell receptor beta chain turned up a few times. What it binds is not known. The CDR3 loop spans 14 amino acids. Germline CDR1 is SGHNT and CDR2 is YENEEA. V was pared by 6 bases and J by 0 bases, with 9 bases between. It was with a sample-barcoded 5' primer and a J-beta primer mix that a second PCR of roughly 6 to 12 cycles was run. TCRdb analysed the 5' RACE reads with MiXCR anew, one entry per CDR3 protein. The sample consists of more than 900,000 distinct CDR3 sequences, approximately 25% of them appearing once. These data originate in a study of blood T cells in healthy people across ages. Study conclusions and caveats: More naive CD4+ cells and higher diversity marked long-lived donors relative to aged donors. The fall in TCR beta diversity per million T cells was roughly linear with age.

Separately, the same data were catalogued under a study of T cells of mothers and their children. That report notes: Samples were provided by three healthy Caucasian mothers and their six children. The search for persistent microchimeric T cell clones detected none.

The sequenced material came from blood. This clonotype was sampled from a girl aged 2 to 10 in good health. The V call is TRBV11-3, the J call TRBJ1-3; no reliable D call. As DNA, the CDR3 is TGTGCCAGCAGGCCAGCCTTCTCTGGAAACACCATATATTTT. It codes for CASRPAFSGNTIYF.